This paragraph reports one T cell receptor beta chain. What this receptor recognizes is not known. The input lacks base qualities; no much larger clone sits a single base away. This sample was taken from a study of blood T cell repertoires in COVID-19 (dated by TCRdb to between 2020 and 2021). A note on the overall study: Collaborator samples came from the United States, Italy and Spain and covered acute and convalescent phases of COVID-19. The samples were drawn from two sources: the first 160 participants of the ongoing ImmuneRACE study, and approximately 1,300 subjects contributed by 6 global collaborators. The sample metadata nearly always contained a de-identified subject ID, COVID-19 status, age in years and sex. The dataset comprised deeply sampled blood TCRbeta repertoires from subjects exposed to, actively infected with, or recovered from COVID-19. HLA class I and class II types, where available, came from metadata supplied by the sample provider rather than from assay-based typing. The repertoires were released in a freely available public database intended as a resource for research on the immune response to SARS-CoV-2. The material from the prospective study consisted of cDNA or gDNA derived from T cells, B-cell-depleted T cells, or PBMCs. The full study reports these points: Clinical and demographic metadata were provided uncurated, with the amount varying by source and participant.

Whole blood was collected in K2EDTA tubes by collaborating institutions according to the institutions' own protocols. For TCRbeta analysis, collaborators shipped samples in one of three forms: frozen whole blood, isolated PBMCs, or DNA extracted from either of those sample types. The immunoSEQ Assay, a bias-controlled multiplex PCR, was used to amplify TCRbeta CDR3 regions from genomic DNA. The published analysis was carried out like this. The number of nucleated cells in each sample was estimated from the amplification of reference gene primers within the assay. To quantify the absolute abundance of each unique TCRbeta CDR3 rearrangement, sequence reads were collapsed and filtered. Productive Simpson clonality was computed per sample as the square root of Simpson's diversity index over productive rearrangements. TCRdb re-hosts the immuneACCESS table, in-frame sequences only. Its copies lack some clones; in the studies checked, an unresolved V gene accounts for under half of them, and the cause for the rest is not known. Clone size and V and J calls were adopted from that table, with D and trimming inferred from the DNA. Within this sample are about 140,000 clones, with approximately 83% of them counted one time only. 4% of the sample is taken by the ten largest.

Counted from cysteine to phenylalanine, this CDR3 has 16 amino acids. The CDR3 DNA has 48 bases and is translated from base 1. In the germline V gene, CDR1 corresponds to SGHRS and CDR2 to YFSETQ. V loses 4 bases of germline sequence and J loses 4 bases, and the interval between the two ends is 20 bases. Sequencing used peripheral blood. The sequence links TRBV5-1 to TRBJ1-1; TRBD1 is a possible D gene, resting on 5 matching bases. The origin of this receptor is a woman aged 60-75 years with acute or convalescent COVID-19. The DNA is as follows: TGCGCCAGCAGCCTCATGAGTGTGGCGGGGGGCACTGAAGCTTTCTTT. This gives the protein CASSLMSVAGGTEAFF.